This is a list of T cell receptor beta chains from one sample in a study of blood T cell repertoires in COVID-19. TCRdb keeps only in-frame clones here, not all; method: immunoSEQ multiplex PCR. The sample lists about 260,000 clones, 65% to 90% occurring once. Sequencing was performed on peripheral blood. These receptors were taken from a human donor in a cohort sampled during active COVID-19. Each CDR3 is given with its conserved first and last residue. The order of the fields is D gene, V gene, J gene, clone size, CDR3 DNA, CDR3 protein. A D gene is named only where the DNA matches it firmly. Clone size is shown for a subset of rows, as once, few, many or a class of expanded clone.

>TRBD2|TRBV5-1|TRBJ2-1|NA
TGCGCCAGCAGGCCGACTAGCGGCATTAATGAGCAGTTCTTC
CASRPTSGINEQFF
>NA|TRBV28|TRBJ2-3|NA
TGTGCCAGCAGTTATCCTGGAGGTAGGGCAGATACGCAGTATTTT
CASSYPGGRADTQYF
>TRBD2|TRBV5-1|TRBJ2-3|once
TGCGCCAGCAGCTTAGCGGGGGGGACAGATACGCAGTATTTT
CASSLAGGTDTQYF
>NA|TRBV18|TRBJ2-3|NA
TGTGCCAGCTCACCCAACGCGGTGGATACGCAGTATTTT
CASSPNAVDTQYF
>TRBD1|TRBV5-4|TRBJ1-1|NA
TGTGCCAGCACCAGACAGGGATTGAACACTGAAGCTTTCTTT
CASTRQGLNTEAFF
>TRBD2|TRBV25-1|TRBJ2-2|NA
TGTGCCAGCAGGAGCGCCGGGACTAGCGGGAGTGGGGAGCTGTTTTTT
CASRSAGTSGSGELFF
>TRBD1|TRBV28|TRBJ1-1|NA
TGTGCCAGCAGTTTCGACCCAGGGGGCTGGGGTAAAACGCTGGGGCAAGAAGCTTTCTTT
CASSFDPGGWGKTLGQEAFF
>NA|TRBV10-3|TRBJ2-7|NA
TGTGCCATCTTAGAGGGCGCGGGCAAGAGCGAGCAGTACTTC
CAILEGAGKSEQYF
>NA|TRBV5-6|TRBJ1-3|NA
TGTGCCAGCAGCCCCGGGGGAAACACCATATATTTT
CASSPGGNTIYF
>TRBD2|TRBV15|TRBJ2-7|few
TGTGCCACCAGCAGAGATCCACATAGCGGGAGCCTCTACGAGCAGTACTTC
CATSRDPHSGSLYEQYF
>TRBD2|TRBV7-6|TRBJ2-3|NA
TGTGCCAGCAGCTTAGAGGCTAGCGGGAGTTCAGATACGCAGTATTTT
CASSLEASGSSDTQYF
>TRBD1|TRBV11-2|TRBJ2-7|NA
TGTGCCAGCAGCTTGGTAGGGGGCTTCTACGAGCAGTACTTC
CASSLVGGFYEQYF
>TRBD2|TRBV27|TRBJ2-3|NA
TGTGCCAGCAGTGGGACTAGCATAGGACACGATACGCAGTATTTT
CASSGTSIGHDTQYF
>NA|TRBV29-1|TRBJ2-3|NA
TGCAGCGCGACCGGACAGAAGTTTATATTCACAGATACGCAGTATTTT
CSATGQKFIFTDTQYF
>NA|TRBV27|TRBJ2-1|few
TGTGCCAGCAGAAAGACCTCGACTAGTTTGTACAATGAGCAGTTCTTC
CASRKTSTSLYNEQFF
>TRBD2|TRBV25-1|TRBJ2-3|NA
TGTGCCAGCTCCGGACTAGCGGGGACTTCAGCTACGCAGTATTTT
CASSGLAGTSATQYF
>TRBD1|TRBV4-1|TRBJ2-7|NA
TGCGCCAGCAGCCGCTCCCGGGACAGTGGGTCCTACGAGCAGTACTTC
CASSRSRDSGSYEQYF
>NA|TRBV7-9|TRBJ1-6|NA
TGTGCCAGCAGCAACGACAGGAGACCCCTCCACTTT
CASSNDRRPLHF
>NA|TRBV5-1|TRBJ1-5|NA
TGCGCCAGCAGCTTTAGGGGGGGCGAGGGTCAGCCCCAGCATTTT
CASSFRGGEGQPQHF
>TRBD1|TRBV15|TRBJ1-1|NA
TGTGCCACCAGCAAAGGACAGGGGGTACTCATGAACACTGAAGCTTTCTTT
CATSKGQGVLMNTEAFF
>NA|TRBV4-1|TRBJ1-2|NA
TGCGCCAGCAGCCCAAACAGGGTCAGGGGCTACACCTTC
CASSPNRVRGYTF
>TRBD1|TRBV27|TRBJ1-2|once
TGTGCCAGCAGTTTTAGGGGACAGGTCTCGGGCTACACCTTC
CASSFRGQVSGYTF
>NA|TRBV9|TRBJ2-2|NA
TGTGCCAGCAGCGTTAGGGGCCTGAACACCGGGGAGCTGTTTTTT
CASSVRGLNTGELFF
>TRBD1|TRBV9|TRBJ2-7|NA
TGTGCCAGCAGCGTAGGAGGGACAGGGAACTACGAGCAGTACTTC
CASSVGGTGNYEQYF
>TRBD1|TRBV18|TRBJ1-6|once
TGTGCCAGCTCACGTGACAGGGAGAATTCACCCCTCCACTTT
CASSRDRENSPLHF
>NA|TRBV5-4|TRBJ2-6|NA
TGTGCCAGCAGCTACAGAGTCTCTGGGGCCAACGTCCTGACTTTC
CASSYRVSGANVLTF
>NA|TRBV28|TRBJ2-1|NA
TGTGCCAGCAGTTTGGGGCAGGGATCCTACAATGAGCAGTTCTTC
CASSLGQGSYNEQFF
>NA|TRBV7-2|TRBJ1-6|few
TGTGCCAGCAGCTTAGGCCAGCAGACAGGTTCACCCCTCCACTTT
CASSLGQQTGSPLHF
>TRBD1|TRBV6-5|TRBJ2-5|NA
TGTGCCAGCAGGGCTCAGGGACAGGGGGTCCAGACCCAGTACTTC
CASRAQGQGVQTQYF
>TRBD1|TRBV19|TRBJ2-2|NA
TGTGCCAGTAGACCGGGACAGGGGCAAACCGGGGAGCTGTTTTTT
CASRPGQGQTGELFF
>NA|TRBV5-4|TRBJ2-3|NA
TGTGCCAGCAGCAGACCGGGACTGGCCCTTAATACGCAGTATTTT
CASSRPGLALNTQYF
>NA|TRBV6-5|TRBJ1-5|NA
TGTGCCAGCCGAATGACATGGGTGGGTCAGCCCCAGCATTTT
CASRMTWVGQPQHF
>TRBD1|TRBV28|TRBJ1-2|once
TGTGCCAGCAGTTTACGACAGGGGTCGCATGCGTTC
CASSLRQGSHAF
>NA|TRBV19|TRBJ2-2|NA
TGTGCCAGTAGTATTTCACTACACCATCTCACCGGGGAGCTGTTTTTT
CASSISLHHLTGELFF
>TRBD1|TRBV4-2|TRBJ2-2|few
TGTGCCAGCAGCCAACGGCAGGGGGTTCGGAACGGGGAGCTGTTTTTT
CASSQRQGVRNGELFF
>NA|TRBV29-1|TRBJ2-7|NA
TGCAGCGTTGGTCAGCGGAGCGCTGCCTACGAGCAGTACTTC
CSVGQRSAAYEQYF
>NA|TRBV7-9|TRBJ2-7|once
TGTGCCAGCAGCTCCAGCGGTTCTTACTACGAGCAGTACTTC
CASSSSGSYYEQYF
>NA|TRBV19|TRBJ1-2|once
TGTGCCAGCCTCGGAGCCGGTCAGTTCGACTATGGCTACACCTTC
CASLGAGQFDYGYTF
>TRBD1|TRBV27|TRBJ2-7|NA
TGTGCCAGCAGTTTATCAGGGACAGCCTACGAGCAGTACTTC
CASSLSGTAYEQYF
>TRBD1|TRBV18|TRBJ2-7|NA
TGTGCCAGCTCACCACGACTCTCCCGGGACAGCTACGAGCAGTACTTC
CASSPRLSRDSYEQYF
>TRBD1|TRBV27|TRBJ2-5|NA
TGTGCCAGCAGTAGGTGGACAGGGAAGGACCAAGAGACCCAGTACTTC
CASSRWTGKDQETQYF
>TRBD1|TRBV6-5|TRBJ2-5|NA
TGTGCCAGCACCGCCGGGACAGGGGACCGAGAGACCCAGTACTTC
CASTAGTGDRETQYF
>NA|TRBV19|TRBJ1-1|NA
TGTGCCAGTAGCATTTCTCCGTACATGAACACTGAAGCTTTCTTT
CASSISPYMNTEAFF
>NA|TRBV7-3|TRBJ2-1|NA
TGTGCCAGCAGCTCTGGACATCCTTCATACAATGAGCAGTTCTTC
CASSSGHPSYNEQFF
>NA|TRBV27|TRBJ2-1|NA
TGTGCCAGCAGTCCGCGACAGTTCTACCTAAATGAGCAGTTCTTC
CASSPRQFYLNEQFF
>NA|TRBV18|TRBJ2-3|NA
TGTGCCAGCACACGCGGGACTGACACAGATACGCAGTATTTT
CASTRGTDTDTQYF
>TRBD2|TRBV7-9|TRBJ2-1|NA
TGTGCCAGCAGCATGGGACTAGCGGGAGTAGGTTACAATGAGCAGTTCTTC
CASSMGLAGVGYNEQFF
>TRBD1|TRBV6-6|TRBJ1-2|NA
TGTGCCAGCAGTTACCCACCCCAGGGGGCGACGAGTAGCTACACCTTC
CASSYPPQGATSSYTF
>TRBD2|TRBV9|TRBJ2-5|NA
TGTGCCAGCAGCGTCGCTCCGACTAGCGGCCAAGAGACCCAGTACTTC
CASSVAPTSGQETQYF
>NA|TRBV5-1|TRBJ2-3|NA
TGCGCCAGCAACCTGGTCCCGGGGGGCACAGATACGCAGTATTTT
CASNLVPGGTDTQYF
>TRBD2|TRBV9|TRBJ2-5|NA
TGTGCCAGCAGCGTAGTCCCTAGCGGGAGGGCGGAGACCCAGTACTTC
CASSVVPSGRAETQYF
>NA|TRBV5-4|TRBJ1-2|NA
TGTGCCAGCAGAGGGGAGGGGCCGAACTATGGCTACACCTTC
CASRGEGPNYGYTF